This T cell receptor (beta chain) appears in the sequencing data of a study of human T cells and chemical hapten exposure. About the study: During the roughly 25-week study period, patients had diphenylcyclopropenone applied to the scalp every week.

TCRdb re-analysed the RACE reads in MiXCR, keeping a single row per CDR3 protein. The table lists 75,000 to 95,000 distinct CDR3 sequences, about 11% of them singletons. Time point denoted: patch test 1, 2 weeks after DPC sensitization. Treatment given: therapeutic diphenylcyclopropenone sensitization with weekly scalp DPC. Ahead of applying each patch test, blood was sampled. The CDR3 length is 16 residues. V was clipped by 3 bases and J by 2 bases, with 15 bases between them. Per the germline V gene, CDR1 is MNHEY and CDR2 is SVGAGI. The sequence was obtained from a woman between 55 and 75 years old with alopecia areata. Some clones in this sample may be carry-over from other donors' samples. The chain combines TRBV6-5 with TRBJ2-3; tentatively, D is TRBD2 (6 bases). The sequenced sample was whole blood, obtained in connection with sensitization to the hapten diphenylcyclopropenone (DPC). CDR3 DNA: TGTGCCAGCAGTTATAACCCGGGGGTGACCACAGATACGCAGTATTTT. Translation: CASSYNPGVTTDTQYF.